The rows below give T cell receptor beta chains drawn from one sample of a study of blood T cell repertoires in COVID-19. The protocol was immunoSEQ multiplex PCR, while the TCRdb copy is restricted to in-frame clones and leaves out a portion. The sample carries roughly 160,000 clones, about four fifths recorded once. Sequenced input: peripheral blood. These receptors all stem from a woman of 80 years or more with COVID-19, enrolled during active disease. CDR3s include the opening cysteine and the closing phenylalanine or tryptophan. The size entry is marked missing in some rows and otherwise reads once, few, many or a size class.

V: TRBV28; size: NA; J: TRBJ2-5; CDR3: CASSLYPETQYF
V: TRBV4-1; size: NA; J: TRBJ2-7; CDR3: CASSHGRTSGIYEQYF
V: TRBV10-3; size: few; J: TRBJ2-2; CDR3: CAISETGGSTGELFF
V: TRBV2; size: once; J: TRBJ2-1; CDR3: CASSFLPYNEQFF
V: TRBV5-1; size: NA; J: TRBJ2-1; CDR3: CASSLDPAGLLNEQFF
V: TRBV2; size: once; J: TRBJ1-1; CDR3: CASSVNRNTEAFF
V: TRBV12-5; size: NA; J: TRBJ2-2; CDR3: CASGLVTGNTGELFF
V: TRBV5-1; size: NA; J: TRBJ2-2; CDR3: CASSVREAQVGGELFF
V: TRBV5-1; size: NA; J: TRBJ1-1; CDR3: CASRPGQGNTEAFF
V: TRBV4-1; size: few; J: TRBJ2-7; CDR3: CASSHRQGAHPYEQYF
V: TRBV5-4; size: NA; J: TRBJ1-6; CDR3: CASSLGLGGPSYNSPLHF
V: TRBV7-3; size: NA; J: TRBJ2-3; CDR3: CASSLERVPGDTQYF
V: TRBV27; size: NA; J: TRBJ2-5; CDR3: CASKGTRGLAGGLQETQYF
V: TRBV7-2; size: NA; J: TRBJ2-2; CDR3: CASSLALAGGSGELFF
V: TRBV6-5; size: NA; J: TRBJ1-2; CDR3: CASSQQVFYGYTF
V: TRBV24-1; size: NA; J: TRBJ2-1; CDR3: CATSDPGQGATEQFF
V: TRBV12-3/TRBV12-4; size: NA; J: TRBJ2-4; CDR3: CASSRLDSYIQYF
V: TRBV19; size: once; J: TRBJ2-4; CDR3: CASRGYDRVKNIQYF
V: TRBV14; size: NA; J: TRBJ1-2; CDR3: CASSQAWGGYGYTF
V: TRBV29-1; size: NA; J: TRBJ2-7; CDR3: CSVAGRGSEQYF
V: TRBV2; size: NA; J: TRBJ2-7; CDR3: CASSRGDYEQYF
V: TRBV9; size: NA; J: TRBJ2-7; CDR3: CASSLSATGISYEQYF
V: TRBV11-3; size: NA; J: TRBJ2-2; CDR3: CASTFGPGELFF
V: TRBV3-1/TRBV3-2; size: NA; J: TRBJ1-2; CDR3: CASSPAGNYGYTF
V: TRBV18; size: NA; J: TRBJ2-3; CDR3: CACLGGVTDTQYF
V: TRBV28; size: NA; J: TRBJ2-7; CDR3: CASSSPASGFYEQYF
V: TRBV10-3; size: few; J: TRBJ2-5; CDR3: CAISESEGQETQYF
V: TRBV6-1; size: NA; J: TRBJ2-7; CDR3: CASKEGNSYEQYF
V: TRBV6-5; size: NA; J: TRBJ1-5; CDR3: CASSPLRQTNQPQHF
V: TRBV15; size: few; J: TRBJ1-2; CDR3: CATSRANRGSGGYTF
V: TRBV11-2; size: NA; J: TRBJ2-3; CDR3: CASSSMRERNTQYF
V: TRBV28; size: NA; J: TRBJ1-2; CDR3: CASTMRQGGGYTF
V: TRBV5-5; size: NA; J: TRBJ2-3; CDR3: CASSPGLAGGTDTQYF
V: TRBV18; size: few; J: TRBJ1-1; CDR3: CASSTTGNTEAFF
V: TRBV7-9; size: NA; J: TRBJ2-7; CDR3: CASEKRTREGEQYF
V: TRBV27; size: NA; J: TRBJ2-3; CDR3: CASSLKDRGTDTQYF
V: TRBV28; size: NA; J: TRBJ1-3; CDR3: CASSRDRRNTIYF
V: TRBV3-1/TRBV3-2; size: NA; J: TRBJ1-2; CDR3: CASSQDLGGRDGYTF
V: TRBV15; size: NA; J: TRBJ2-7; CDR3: CATSRVRDTAYEQYF
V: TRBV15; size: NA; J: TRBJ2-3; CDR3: CATSSLRDTQYF
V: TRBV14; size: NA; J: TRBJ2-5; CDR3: CASRLRGLETQYF
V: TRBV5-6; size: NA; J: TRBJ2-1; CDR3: CASSRTGGNYNEQFF
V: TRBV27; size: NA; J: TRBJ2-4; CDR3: CASSLLASGLNIQYF
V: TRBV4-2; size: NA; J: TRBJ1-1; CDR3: CASSQDRPSGGTEAFF
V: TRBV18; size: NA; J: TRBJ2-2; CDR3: CASSPYTGGDTGELFF
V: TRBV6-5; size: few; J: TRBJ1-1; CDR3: CASSSPGVGVATEAFF
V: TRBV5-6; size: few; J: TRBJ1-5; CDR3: CASSSGQNNQPQHF
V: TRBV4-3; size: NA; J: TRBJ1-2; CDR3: CASSQARHYGYTF